The source of this T cell receptor (beta chain) is a study of shared clonotypes between healthy human individuals. Study-wide results and limits: Relative to memory subsets, naive subsets generally showed larger estimated richness.

About this clone itself: The antigen remains unidentified.

Trimming took off 5 bases at V and 4 bases at J, with 12 bases between the two ends. CDR1 SNHLY and CDR2 FYNNEI come from the germline V gene. CDR3 length: 14 amino acids. At the deep level, the assay was run. Measured with immunoSEQ multiplex PCR; TCRdb has only the in-frame clones, and not every one. The sample yields 2 million to 2.5 million clones, 80% to 95% seen once. The receptor's source is a man between 18 and 35 years old in good health. Some clones in this sample may be carry-over from other donors' samples. The chain employs TRBV2 and TRBJ1-5; the D is unclear. Sequenced input: naive CD4+ T cells from PBMCs. Subset indicated: CD45RA+ positively selected. CDR3 bases: TGTGCCAGCAGTTCTCGCACCGTGAATCAGCCCCAGCATTTT. Amino acids: CASSSRTVNQPQHF.